This paragraph reports one TCR beta chain. CDR1 and CDR2 (germline): MNHEY, SVGEGT. This CDR3 contains 16 residues. The V gene end was trimmed by 5 bases and the J gene end by 4 bases; junction bases not matched to a gene: 7. The data were obtained in a study of blood T cell repertoires in COVID-19. Original data processing: Estimation of nucleated cell counts was performed using reference gene primer amplification. Profiling relied on immunoSEQ multiplex PCR, and the TCRdb table lists in-frame clones only, not all of them. The V and J calls and the clone size are those of that table, but D and trimming were determined from the DNA. The sample shows 200,000 to 300,000 clones, about 87% of them seen only once.

The specimen was peripheral blood. The receptor was derived from a woman aged 45-65 years with acute or convalescent COVID-19. This chain connects TRBV6-2 or TRBV6-3 to TRBJ2-7; 14 bases agree with TRBD2. This chain's CDR3 is CASSKTSGRALYEQYF. The DNA for the CDR3 is TGTGCCAGCAGTAAGACTAGCGGGAGGGCCTTGTACGAGCAGTACTTC.